A selection of T cell receptor beta chains follows, all from one sample in a study of T cells in Graves' hyperthyroidism and ophthalmopathy. TCRdb re-analysed the multiplex PCR reads in MiXCR, keeping a single row per CDR3 protein. The sample records about 300,000 distinct CDR3 sequences, roughly 14% being singletons. The sample consisted of blood. These TCRs come from a woman under 40 with Graves' hyperthyroidism that later progressed to Graves' ophthalmopathy. Both conserved end residues are part of each CDR3. D genes are given only for firm matches. Clone size appears in some rows only: once, few, many, or a class for an expanded clone.

clone_size	j_call	d_call	v_call	cdr3_aa	cdr3_nt
NA	TRBJ1-6	NA	TRBV2	CASSETQKQSSYNSPLHF	TGTGCCAGCAGTGAGACCCAGAAACAAAGCTCCTATAATTCACCCCTCCACTTT
many	TRBJ2-1	NA	TRBV3-1	CASSLLGTGEQFF	TGTGCCAGCAGCCTCCTCGGAACTGGTGAGCAGTTCTTC
many	TRBJ2-7	TRBD2	TRBV7-2	CASSLGLAVNYEQYF	TGTGCCAGCAGCTTAGGACTAGCGGTCAACTACGAGCAGTACTTC
many	TRBJ2-3	NA	TRBV27	CASSLASWVGDTQYF	TGTGCCAGCAGTTTAGCGAGCTGGGTAGGAGATACGCAGTATTTT
many	TRBJ1-1	TRBD1	TRBV6-1	CASLRQGARNTEAFF	TGTGCCAGCCTAAGACAGGGGGCGAGGAACACTGAAGCTTTCTTT
many	TRBJ2-7	TRBD1	TRBV7-2	CASSSGTGGGYEQYF	TGTGCCAGCAGCTCCGGGACAGGGGGCGGCTACGAGCAGTACTTC
many	TRBJ2-7	NA	TRBV3-1	CASSPPTGSGSSYEQYF	TGTGCCAGCAGCCCTCCTACCGGATCGGGGAGCTCCTACGAGCAGTACTTC
many	TRBJ2-7	TRBD2	TRBV6-2/TRBV6-3	CASSSPAGAPSEQYF	TGTGCCAGCAGTTCCCCCGCGGGAGCGCCCTCCGAGCAGTACTTC
NA	TRBJ2-7	NA	TRBV29-1	CSVGQTPYEQYF	TGCAGCGTCGGACAGACTCCCTACGAGCAGTACTTC
few	TRBJ1-1	NA	TRBV3-2	CASSQDNRWVLNTEAFF	TGTGCCAGCAGCCAAGATAATAGGTGGGTCCTGAACACTGAAGCTTTCTTT
NA	TRBJ2-7	TRBD2	TRBV5-1	CASSLFPRLAGVANSYEQYF	TGCGCCAGCAGCTTGTTTCCGCGGCTAGCGGGAGTGGCAAACTCCTACGAGCAGTACTTC
many	TRBJ2-3	NA	TRBV30	CAWTGTFYTDTQYF	TGTGCCTGGACCGGGACCTTCTACACAGATACGCAGTATTTT
many	TRBJ2-2	NA	TRBV18	CASSPGTKGNTGELFF	TGTGCCAGCTCACCTGGGACGAAGGGAAACACCGGGGAGCTGTTTTTT
many	TRBJ2-5	TRBD1	TRBV20-1	CSAKGASTQYF	TGCAGTGCAAAGGGGGCTAGCACCCAGTACTTC
many	TRBJ1-1	NA	TRBV5-1	CASSQTPQGSGEAFF	TGCGCCAGCAGCCAGACACCACAGGGTTCAGGGGAAGCTTTCTTT
NA	TRBJ2-5	TRBD1	TRBV4-1	CASSQAGTGNQETQYF	TGCGCCAGCAGCCAAGCCGGGACAGGGAACCAAGAGACCCAGTACTTC
many	TRBJ2-4	NA	TRBV28	CASTRRLAKNIQYF	TGTGCCAGCACCCGGCGATTAGCCAAAAACATTCAGTACTTC
many	TRBJ1-5	NA	TRBV20-1	CSARLRDGHNQPQHF	TGCAGTGCTAGACTCCGGGACGGACACAATCAGCCCCAGCATTTT
many	TRBJ2-6	NA	TRBV4-3	CASSPEAVSGANVLTF	TGCGCCAGCAGCCCGGAAGCCGTCTCTGGGGCCAACGTCCTGACTTTC
many	TRBJ1-4	NA	TRBV20-1	CSLHPTNEKLFF	TGCAGCTTACATCCAACTAATGAAAAACTGTTTTTT
many	TRBJ2-5	TRBD2	TRBV28	CASSFGTSGRKTQYF	TGTGCCAGCAGTTTCGGGACTAGCGGGAGAAAGACCCAGTACTTC
many	TRBJ2-1	TRBD2	TRBV20-1	CSASFLAGERYNEQFF	TGCAGTGCTAGTTTCCTAGCGGGAGAGCGTTACAATGAGCAGTTCTTC
many	TRBJ2-1	NA	TRBV7-3	CASSFGPLGDYNEQFF	TGTGCCAGCAGTTTTGGCCCTCTAGGGGACTACAATGAGCAGTTCTTC
few	TRBJ2-1	NA	TRBV19	CATARETSYNEQFF	TGTGCCACCGCACGGGAGACCTCTTACAATGAGCAGTTCTTC
many	TRBJ1-1	NA	TRBV6-2/TRBV6-3	CASSRPDREAFF	TGTGCCAGCAGCCGTCCGGACCGTGAAGCTTTCTTT
many	TRBJ2-2	NA	TRBV20-1	CSARGSYTGELFF	TGCAGTGCTAGAGGCAGTTACACCGGGGAGCTGTTTTTT